These T cell receptor beta chains were read from a single sample in a study of blood T cell repertoires in COVID-19. Using immunoSEQ multiplex PCR, the repertoire was profiled, and TCRdb retains in-frame clones only, with some absent. The sample has some 71,000 clones, less than 85% seen once. Sequenced material: peripheral blood. These receptors were taken from a man aged 50 or older with COVID-19, enrolled during active disease. Both conserved end residues are part of each CDR3. The order of the fields is clone size, D gene, J gene, V gene, CDR3 DNA, CDR3 protein. A D gene is named only where the DNA matches it firmly. The size field is filled for only some rows; it gives once, few, many or a size class.

>-|-|TRBJ2-5|TRBV3-1/TRBV3-2
TGTGCCAGCAGCCCGGGAGTCCCAAAAGAGACCCAGTACTTC
CASSPGVPKETQYF
>once|TRBD2|TRBJ2-1|TRBV30
TGTGCCTGGAGTGTAGAATACTCTCTCGGGACTAGCGGGGGGGCAATTGTGGATGAGCAGTTCTTC
CAWSVEYSLGTSGGAIVDEQFF
>-|TRBD1|TRBJ1-2|TRBV5-6
TGTGCCAGCAGCTGGGGGACAGGCGTATTTACCCATGGCTACACCTTC
CASSWGTGVFTHGYTF
>-|-|TRBJ2-7|TRBV3-1/TRBV3-2
TGTGCCAGCAGCTTCGCGGCAGGGGACGAGCAGTACTTC
CASSFAAGDEQYF
>-|-|TRBJ2-1|TRBV7-3
TGTGCCAGCAGCTTCGACAATGAGCAGTTCTTC
CASSFDNEQFF
>-|TRBD2|TRBJ2-7|TRBV10-3
TGTGCCGCCAAACCCGCGGGGGGCCAGCTCGAGCAGTACTTC
CAAKPAGGQLEQYF
>-|-|TRBJ1-2|TRBV7-9
TGTGCCAGCAGCTTATTAGACTATGGCTACACCTTC
CASSLLDYGYTF
>-|TRBD2|TRBJ2-3|TRBV4-3
TGCGCCAGCAGCCAAGATCCAACGGCGGGGGGGTATCTTGGGACAGATACGCAGTATTTT
CASSQDPTAGGYLGTDTQYF
>-|-|TRBJ2-7|TRBV6-6
TGTGCCAGCAGAGCGGACAGTCTCGAGCAGTACTTC
CASRADSLEQYF
>-|TRBD1|TRBJ2-7|TRBV6-1
TGTGCCAGCAGTGATCCCGACAGGGGCGCCTACGAGCAGTACTTC
CASSDPDRGAYEQYF
>-|TRBD2|TRBJ2-5|TRBV2
TGTGCCAGCACCGGGGGGGACGGGTCGGAGACCCAGTACTTC
CASTGGDGSETQYF
>-|-|TRBJ2-2|TRBV10-3
TGTGCCATCAGTTGGGAGATTGGCACCGGGGAGCTGTTTTTT
CAISWEIGTGELFF